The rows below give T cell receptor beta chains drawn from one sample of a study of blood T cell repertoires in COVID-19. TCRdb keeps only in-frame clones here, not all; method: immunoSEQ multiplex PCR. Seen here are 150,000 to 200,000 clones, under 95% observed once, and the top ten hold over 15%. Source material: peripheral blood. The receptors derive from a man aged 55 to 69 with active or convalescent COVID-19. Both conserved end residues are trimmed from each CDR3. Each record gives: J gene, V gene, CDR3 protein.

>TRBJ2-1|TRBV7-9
ASSSMGGNEQF
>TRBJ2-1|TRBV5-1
ASSLVVWDSPNNEQF
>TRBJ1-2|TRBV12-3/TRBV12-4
ASSPGITYGYT
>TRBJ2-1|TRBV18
ASSPDSGAYNEQF
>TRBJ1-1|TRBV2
ASSVRTGNTEAF
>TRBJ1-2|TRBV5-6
ASSGGGQGDFYGYT
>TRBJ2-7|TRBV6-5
ASSYRGGGSEQY
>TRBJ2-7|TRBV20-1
SAPGGTEQY
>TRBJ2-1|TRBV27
ASKLYRGPYNEQF
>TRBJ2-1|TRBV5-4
ASSLDFASSVNEQF
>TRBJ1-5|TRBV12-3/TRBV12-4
ASSRDTNQPQH
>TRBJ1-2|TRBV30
AWRIGQGYGYT
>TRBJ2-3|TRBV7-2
ASSLVEPAGVTDTQY
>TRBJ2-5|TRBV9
ASSPSYRTTQETQY
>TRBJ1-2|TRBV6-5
ASSYSSRGAGGYT
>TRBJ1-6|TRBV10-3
AISGGQGNSPLH
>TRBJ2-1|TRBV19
ASSKAQGGLVNEQF
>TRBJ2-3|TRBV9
ASSVAPGSGGAQDTQY
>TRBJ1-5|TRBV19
ASSITGFNQPQH
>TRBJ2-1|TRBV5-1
ASSTKLAGGLDEQF
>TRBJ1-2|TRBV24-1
ATFWRGTIGDGYT
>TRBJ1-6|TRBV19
ASSIADRGHNSPLH
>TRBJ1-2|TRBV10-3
AISEPSLSQTNYGYT
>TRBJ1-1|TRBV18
ASSPGQANTEAF
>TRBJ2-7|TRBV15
ATRRTSDSYEQY
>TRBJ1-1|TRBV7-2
ASSSLSGVTEAF
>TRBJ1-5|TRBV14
ASSLSTENQPQH
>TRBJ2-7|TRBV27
ASSWEGRGYEQY
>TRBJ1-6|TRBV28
ASSSPGTDNSPLH
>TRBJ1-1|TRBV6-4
ATRDSNMNTEAF
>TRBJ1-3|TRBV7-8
ASSLGQVDLNTIY
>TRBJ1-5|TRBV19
ASSQGAYSNQPQH
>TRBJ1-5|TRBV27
ASSRTGYSNQPQH
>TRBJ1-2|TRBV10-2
ASSEGHPRGYGYT
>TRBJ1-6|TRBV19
ASSISLRGNSPLH